The 20 T cell receptor beta chains below were found in one sample sequenced in a study of cytomegalovirus exposure and HLA in healthy donors. Vbeta (60) and Jbeta (13) primers were used in the PCR. This table comes from immunoSEQ multiplex PCR, and its TCRdb copy is limited to in-frame clones, with some not included. The sample consists of about 120,000 clones, roughly 66% of them appearing once. Sample: PBMCs. Receptor source: a man aged 18 to 30 in good health and CMV-seronegative.

The chain links TRBV19 to TRBJ1-2, with D hard to call. CDR3 size: 13 residues. Germline CDR1 and CDR2: LNHDA and SQIVND (reference sequence). V was trimmed by 6 bases and J by 8 bases, leaving 16 bases between them. The CDR3 DNA reads as TGTGCCAGTAGCGATAGCTCGTGGTGGGGCTACACCTTC. Protein sequence: CASSDSSWWGYTF.

This clone turned up a few times. V usage is TRBV5-1 and J usage is TRBJ1-1, with D tentatively TRBD1 (5 bases). The V gene lost 4 bases and the J gene lost 3 bases, with 16 bases spanning the gap. The CDR3 has 15 amino acids. CDR1 is SGHRS and CDR2 is YFSETQ in the germline V gene. The CDR3 DNA is TGCGCCAGCAGCACACGCACAGGCGGCGACACTGAAGCTTTCTTT. It is translated as CASSTRTGGDTEAFF. Filled out from reference TRBV5-1 and TRBJ1-1, the complete variable domain reads KAGVTQTPRYLIKTRGQQVTLSCSPISGHRSVSWYQQTPGQGLQFLFEYFSETQRNKGNFPGRFSGRQFSNSRSEMNVSTLELGDSALYLCASSTRTGGDTEAFFGQGTRLTVV.

A note on this clone: Distinct nucleotide sequences in the sample also encode this CDR3. The genes are TRBV5-1 and TRBJ2-1; TRBD2 agrees at 9 bases. In germline, CDR1 is SGHRS, CDR2 YFSETQ. The V segment lost 4 bases and the J segment 5 bases; nucleotides outside the gene matches: 7. This CDR3 region has 15 residues. CDR3 loop: CASSLAGTSHNEQFF. CDR3 coding DNA: TGCGCCAGCAGCCTCGCCGGGACTAGCCACAATGAGCAGTTCTTC.

CDR3 sequence (DNA): TGTGCCAGCAGTGACACCGGGAGCCTCCATCAGCCCCAGCATTTT. This codes for CASSDTGSLHQPQHF. The chain couples TRBV28 to TRBJ1-5; no firm D call. Per germline, CDR1 MDHEN and CDR2 SYDVKM. Trimming stripped 5 bases from V and 5 bases from J, with 16 bases between. The CDR3 runs to 15 residues. The full variable domain, with the rest looked up from reference TRBV28 and TRBJ1-5, is DVKVTQSSRYLVKRTGEKVFLECVQDMDHENMFWYRQDPGLGLRLIYFSYDVKMKEKGDIPEGYSVSREKKERFSLILESASTNQTSMYLCASSDTGSLHQPQHFGDGTRLSIL.

There are a few counts of this clone. V gene TRBV5-1 combines with J gene TRBJ2-7; 12 positions match TRBD2. The CDR3 spans 15 residues. V dropped 3 bases and J dropped 1; count of bases not matched to a gene: 2. Germline V lookup: CDR1 SGHRS, CDR2 YFSETQ. This chain's CDR3 is CASSWTSGVSYEQYF. CDR3 sequence (DNA): TGCGCCAGCAGCTGGACTAGCGGGGTTTCCTACGAGCAGTACTTC. The full variable domain, with the rest looked up from reference TRBV5-1 and TRBJ2-7, is KAGVTQTPRYLIKTRGQQVTLSCSPISGHRSVSWYQQTPGQGLQFLFEYFSETQRNKGNFPGRFSGRQFSNSRSEMNVSTLELGDSALYLCASSWTSGVSYEQYFGPGTRLTVT.

This clone was seen just once. The genes are TRBV7-2 and TRBJ1-1, with D perhaps matching TRBD1 (5 bases). The length of the CDR3 is 14 residues. Germline CDR1 reads SGHTA; CDR2 reads FQGNSA. Trimming left V 4 bases short and J 1 base short, with 10 bases between. CDR3 bases: TGTGCCAGCAGCTCATCGGACACGAACACTGAAGCTTTCTTT. Translation gives CASSSSDTNTEAFF.

Here the CDR3 reads CAISESASGVETQYF. DNA of the CDR3: TGTGCCATCAGTGAGTCGGCTAGCGGGGTAGAGACCCAGTACTTC. The chain carries TRBV10-3 and TRBJ2-5; TRBD2 aligns across 9 bases. CDR3 length equals 15 residues. The ends lost 0 bases at V and 4 bases at J; junction bases unmatched: 3. The germline gives CDR1 ENHRY, CDR2 SYGVKD.

The chain couples TRBV19 to TRBJ1-5, with TRBD1 matching 7 bases. The CDR3 has 15 amino acids. Germline CDR1 and CDR2: LNHDA and SQIVND (reference sequence). The V and J ends lost 6 bases and 0 bases, in that order; junction bases with no gene match: 5. CDR3 amino acids: CASRRTGDSNQPQHF. The CDR3 DNA reads TGTGCCAGTAGAAGAACAGGGGATAGCAATCAGCCCCAGCATTTT.

The V gene is TRBV4-1, the J gene TRBJ2-3; D call uncertain. Per germline, CDR1 MGHRA and CDR2 YSYEKL. The CDR3 has 16 amino acids. V lost 1 base to trimming and J lost 6 bases, with 17 bases between them. CDR3 amino acids: CASSQGLEVFTDTQYF. As DNA, the CDR3 is TGCGCCAGCAGCCAAGGGCTAGAAGTTTTCACGGATACGCAGTATTTT.

In its sample, this clone was seen once. The CDR3 DNA follows: TGCGCCAGCAGCTTGAGGCAGGAAAAGACCGGGGAGCTGTTTTTT. Amino acids: CASSLRQEKTGELFF. V is TRBV5-1 and J is TRBJ2-2; D unresolved. CDR1 and CDR2 (germline): SGHRS, YFSETQ. This CDR3 is 15 amino acids long. V lost 1 base to trimming and J lost 5 bases, with 12 bases between them. The entire variable domain, with the rest obtained from reference TRBV5-1 and TRBJ2-2, is as follows: KAGVTQTPRYLIKTRGQQVTLSCSPISGHRSVSWYQQTPGQGLQFLFEYFSETQRNKGNFPGRFSGRQFSNSRSEMNVSTLELGDSALYLCASSLRQEKTGELFFGEGSRLTVL.

The gene calls are TRBV2 and TRBJ2-3, with TRBD2 matching 15 bases. CDR1 is SNHLY, CDR2 FYNNEI, per germline. V shed 6 bases and J 6 bases; nucleotides not matched to a gene: 10. This CDR3 contains 17 residues. The CDR3: CASSGGTSGGQGDTQYF. The CDR3 DNA sequence: TGTGCCAGCAGCGGCGGGACTAGCGGGGGGCAGGGGGATACGCAGTATTTT.

The chain uses TRBV5-1 and TRBJ2-2, with 9 nucleotides matching TRBD2. With V trimmed by 0 bases and J by 4 bases, 13 bases remained unmatched. The germline V gene has CDR1 SGHRS and CDR2 YFSETQ. The CDR3 is 19 amino acids. CDR3 DNA: TGCGCCAGCAGCTTGGTGGCGCGGGGGGGCTCTTCCGGCACCGGGGAGCTGTTTTTT. This translates into CASSLVARGGSSGTGELFF. Looking up the rest from reference TRBV5-1 and TRBJ2-2 gives the full variable domain: KAGVTQTPRYLIKTRGQQVTLSCSPISGHRSVSWYQQTPGQGLQFLFEYFSETQRNKGNFPGRFSGRQFSNSRSEMNVSTLELGDSALYLCASSLVARGGSSGTGELFFGEGSRLTVL.

V and J are TRBV19 and TRBJ1-5; possible D gene TRBD1, 5 bases. V lost 5 bases to trimming and J lost 4 bases, with 9 bases between them. Germline CDR1 reads LNHDA; CDR2 reads SQIVND (reference sequence). There are 13 residues in the CDR3. The CDR3: CASSFGGNQPQHF. The CDR3 region has the DNA TGTGCCAGTAGTTTCGGGGGGAATCAGCCCCAGCATTTT.

A word on this clone: A read error may produce the germline difference seen at one junction end. In the same sample, other DNA sequences code for this CDR3. This sequence joins TRBV29-1 and TRBJ2-7; 7 nucleotides align to TRBD1. Per germline, CDR1 SQVTM and CDR2 ANQGSEA. CDR3 length equals 12 residues. This CDR3 reads CSVGDSIYEQYF. In DNA, the CDR3 is TGCAGCGTTGGGGACAGTATCTACGAGCAATACTTC.

The chain is built from TRBV4-1 and TRBJ2-2; TRBD1 is a possible D gene (6 bases). Germline V gives CDR1 MGHRA, CDR2 YSYEKL. The CDR3 totals 20 residues. Between the trimmed V and J ends, which lost 0 bases and 3 bases, there was a span of 23 bases. In DNA, the CDR3 is TGCGCCAGCAGCCAAGATCGTCCGGGCTTAGGGACACGGGACACCGGGGAGCTGTTTTTT. Protein product: CASSQDRPGLGTRDTGELFF.

The chain joins TRBV7-2 to TRBJ2-2; D remains unclear. This CDR3 has 13 residues. Germline-derived CDR1 and CDR2 are SGHTA and FQGNSA. V lost 5 bases, J lost 6 bases, and 10 bases lay in between. DNA of the CDR3: TGTGCCAGCAGCCTAGTTTATGCCGGGGAGCTGTTTTTT. This gives the protein CASSLVYAGELFF. Together with reference TRBV7-2 and TRBJ2-2, the CDR3 gives the full variable domain: GAGVSQSPSNKVTEKGKDVELRCDPISGHTALYWYRQSLGQGLEFLIYFQGNSAPDKSGLPSDRFSAERTGGSVSTLTIQRTQQEDSAVYLCASSLVYAGELFFGEGSRLTVL.

The CDR3 region is CASSDRTSGRWGSNEQFF. CDR3 sequence (DNA): TGTGCCAGCAGCGACAGGACTAGCGGGAGATGGGGGAGTAATGAGCAGTTCTTC. The chain recombines TRBV11-3 with TRBJ2-1; 13 bases are shared with TRBD2. Losses at the gene ends were 5 bases for V and 7 bases for J; bases not matched to a gene: 14. Germline lookup yields CDR1 SGHNT and CDR2 YENEEA. The CDR3 contains 18 residues. The full variable domain, rest sourced from reference TRBV11-3 and TRBJ2-1, is EAGVVQSPRYKIIEKKQPVAFWCNPISGHNTLYWYLQNLGQGPELLIRYENEEAVDDSQLPKDRFSAERLKGVDSTLKIQPAELGDSAVYLCASSDRTSGRWGSNEQFFGPGTRLTVL.

This sequence joins TRBV10-1 and TRBJ1-5, with unresolved D. The CDR3 consists of 15 residues. Trimming removed 3 bases at V and 8 bases at J, with 17 bases between. Germline CDR1 WNHNN, CDR2 SYGVQD (reference sequence). CDR3 loop: CASSDFSRDLEPQHF. The CDR3 DNA follows: TGCGCCAGCAGTGATTTCTCGCGGGATTTAGAGCCCCAGCATTTT.

This chain links TRBV18 with TRBJ1-5, with D uncertain. Germline V gives CDR1 KGHSH, CDR2 LQKENI. The V end was cut by 3 bases, the J end by 4 bases, with 10 bases between. This CDR3 spans 14 amino acids. In nucleotides, the CDR3 is TGTGCCAGCTCACCGAGTCGAAATAATCAGCCCCAGCATTTT. This gives the protein CASSPSRNNQPQHF. Combining the CDR3 with reference TRBV18 and TRBJ1-5 gives the whole variable domain NAGVMQNPRHLVRRRGQEARLRCSPMKGHSHVYWYRQLPEEGLKFMVYLQKENIIDESGMPKERFSAEFPKEGPSILRIQQVVRGDSAAYFCASSPSRNNQPQHFGDGTRLSIL.

The chain combines TRBV4-3 with TRBJ2-6, with a possible D match to TRBD2 (6 bases). This CDR3 spans 15 amino acids. V lost 3 bases and J 3 bases, leaving 9 bases between the germline ends. Germline-derived CDR1 and CDR2 are LGHNA and YSLEER. CDR3 nucleotides: TGCGCCAGCAGCCAGGGGGGTGGTGGGGCCAACGTCCTGACTTTC. It encodes CASSQGGGGANVLTF.